This TCR beta chain was sequenced during a study of blood T cells in healthy people across ages. Primers used in a second PCR of about 7 to 12 cycles were a sample-barcoded 5' primer and a J-beta primer mix. Each cDNA molecule received a tag from a template-switch adaptor that had 12 random nucleotides. TCRdb reanalysed the 5' RACE reads using MiXCR and keeps one entry per CDR3 protein. The sample includes roughly 1,700,000 distinct CDR3 sequences, roughly 27% of them seen just once. The study's findings and limits: Across the age range, TCR beta diversity per million T cells fell in a roughly linear way. The study found TCR beta diversity correlated strongly with naive T cell percentage.

CDR1 is DFQATT and CDR2 is SNEGSKA in the germline V gene (reference sequence). The CDR3 is 17 amino acids. This clonotype was detected ten times or more. Its antigen remains unknown. The junction does not match germline at one end; this may be a read error. This chain joins TRBV20-1 and TRBJ2-1, with 13 bases aligning to TRBD2. The receptor was derived from a woman between 25 and 40 years old in good health. Sequences were obtained from blood. The chain's CDR3 is CSARGGTSGEVYNEQFF. The CDR3 DNA sequence: TGCAGTGCGAGAGGGGGGACTAGCGGGGAGGTGTACAATGAGCAGTTCTTC.